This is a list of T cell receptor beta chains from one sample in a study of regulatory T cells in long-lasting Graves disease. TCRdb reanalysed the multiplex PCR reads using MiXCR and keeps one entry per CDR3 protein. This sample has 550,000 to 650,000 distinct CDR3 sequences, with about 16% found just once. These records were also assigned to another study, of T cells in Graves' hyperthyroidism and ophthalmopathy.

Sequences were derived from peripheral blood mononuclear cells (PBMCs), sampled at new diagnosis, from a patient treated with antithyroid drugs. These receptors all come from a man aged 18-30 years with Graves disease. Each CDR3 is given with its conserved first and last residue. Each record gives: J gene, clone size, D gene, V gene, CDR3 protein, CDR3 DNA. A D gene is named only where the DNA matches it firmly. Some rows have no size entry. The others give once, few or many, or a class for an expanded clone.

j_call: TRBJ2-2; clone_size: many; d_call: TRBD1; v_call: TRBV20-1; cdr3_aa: CSARQQGTPGELFF; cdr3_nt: TGCAGTGCTAGACAACAGGGGACCCCCGGGGAGCTGTTTTTT
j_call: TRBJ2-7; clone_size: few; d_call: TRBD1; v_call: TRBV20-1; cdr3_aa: CSAIKPGQDPYEQYF; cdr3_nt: TGCAGTGCTATAAAGCCGGGACAGGACCCCTACGAGCAGTACTTC
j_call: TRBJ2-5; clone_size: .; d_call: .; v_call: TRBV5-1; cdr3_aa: CASSLVGAQETQYF; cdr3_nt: TGCGCCAGCAGCTTGGTAGGGGCTCAAGAGACCCAGTACTTC
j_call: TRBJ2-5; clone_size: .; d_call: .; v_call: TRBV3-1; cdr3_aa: CASSQDRAIQHRETQYF; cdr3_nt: TGTGCCAGCAGCCAAGATCGCGCCATCCAACACCGCGAGACCCAGTACTTC
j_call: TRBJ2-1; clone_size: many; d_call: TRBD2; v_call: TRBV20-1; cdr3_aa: CSASREGPNEQFF; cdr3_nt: TGCAGTGCTAGCCGGGAGGGCCCCAATGAGCAGTTCTTC
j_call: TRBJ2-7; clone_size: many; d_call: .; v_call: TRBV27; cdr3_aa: CASRTGGISYEQYF; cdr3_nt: TGTGCCAGCAGGACGGGTGGGATCTCCTACGAGCAGTACTTC
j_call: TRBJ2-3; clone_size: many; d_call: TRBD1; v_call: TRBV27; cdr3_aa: CASSTRQGSDTQYF; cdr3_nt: TGTGCCAGCAGTACCCGACAGGGCTCAGATACGCAGTATTTT
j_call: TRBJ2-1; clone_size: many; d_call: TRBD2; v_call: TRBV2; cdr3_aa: CATKGLAGQEQFF; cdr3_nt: TGTGCCACCAAGGGACTAGCGGGCCAGGAGCAGTTCTTC
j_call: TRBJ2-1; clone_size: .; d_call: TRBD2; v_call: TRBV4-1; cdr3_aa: CASSHPLAGDEQFF; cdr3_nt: TGCGCCAGCAGCCATCCACTAGCGGGAGACGAGCAGTTCTTC
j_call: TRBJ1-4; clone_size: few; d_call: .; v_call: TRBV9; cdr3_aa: CASSEDGGDKLFF; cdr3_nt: TGTGCCAGCAGCGAAGATGGAGGGGATAAACTGTTTTTT
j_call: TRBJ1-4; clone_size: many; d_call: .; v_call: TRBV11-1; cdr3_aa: CASSDRSNEKLFF; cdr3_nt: TGTGCCAGCAGCGACCGGTCCAATGAAAAACTGTTTTTT
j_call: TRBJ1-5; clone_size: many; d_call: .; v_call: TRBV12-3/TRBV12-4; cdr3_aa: CASSLSGGPQHF; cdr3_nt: TGTGCCAGCAGTTTATCCGGGGGGCCCCAGCATTTT
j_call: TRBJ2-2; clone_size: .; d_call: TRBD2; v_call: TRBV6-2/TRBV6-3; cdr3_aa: CAGPRHPGTSGRGAGELFF; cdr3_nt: TGTGCCGGACCTCGTCATCCCGGGACTAGCGGGAGAGGCGCCGGGGAGCTGTTTTTT
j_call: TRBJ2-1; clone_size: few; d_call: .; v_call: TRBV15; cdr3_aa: CATSRPGPEYNEQFF; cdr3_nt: TGTGCCACCAGCAGGCCGGGACCTGAATACAATGAGCAGTTCTTC
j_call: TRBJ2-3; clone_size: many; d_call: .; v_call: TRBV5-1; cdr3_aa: CASSFQADTQYF; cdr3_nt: TGTGCCAGCAGCTTCCAGGCAGATACGCAGTATTTT
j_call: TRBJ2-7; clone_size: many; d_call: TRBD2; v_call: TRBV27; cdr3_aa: CASSPGLAGGSLAEQYF; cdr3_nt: TGTGCCAGCAGTCCGGGACTAGCGGGAGGAAGTCTAGCTGAGCAGTACTTC
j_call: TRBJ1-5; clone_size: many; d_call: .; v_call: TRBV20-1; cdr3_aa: CSARAGRNQPQHF; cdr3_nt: TGCAGTGCTAGAGCTGGGAGAAATCAGCCCCAGCATTTT
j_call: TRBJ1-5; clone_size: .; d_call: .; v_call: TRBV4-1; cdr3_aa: CASSHTPGGNQPQHF; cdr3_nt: TGCGCCAGCAGCCATACCCCAGGGGGCAATCAGCCCCAGCATTTT
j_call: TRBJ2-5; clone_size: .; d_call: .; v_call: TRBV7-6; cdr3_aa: CASSLDSGRGETQYF; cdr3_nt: TGTGCCAGCAGCTTAGATAGTGGGAGAGGAGAGACCCAGTACTTC
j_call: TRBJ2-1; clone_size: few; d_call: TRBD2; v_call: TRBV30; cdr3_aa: CAWSLLAAYNEQFF; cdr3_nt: TGTGCCTGGAGCTTACTAGCGGCTTACAATGAGCAGTTCTTC
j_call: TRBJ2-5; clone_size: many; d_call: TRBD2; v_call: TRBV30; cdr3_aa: CAWSVLAGGETQYF; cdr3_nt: TGTGCCTGGAGTGTACTAGCGGGAGGAGAGACCCAGTACTTC
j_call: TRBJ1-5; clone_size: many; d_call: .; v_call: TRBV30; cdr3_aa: CAWSVAGVSNQPQHF; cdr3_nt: TGTGCCTGGAGTGTGGCGGGAGTGAGCAATCAGCCCCAGCATTTT
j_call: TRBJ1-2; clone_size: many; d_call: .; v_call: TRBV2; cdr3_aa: CASSEGQGYGYTF; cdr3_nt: TGTGCCAGCAGCGAAGGACAAGGCTATGGCTACACCTTC
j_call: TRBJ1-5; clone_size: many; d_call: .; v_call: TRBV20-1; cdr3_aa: CSARENNQPQHF; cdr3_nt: TGCAGTGCTAGAGAGAACAATCAGCCCCAGCATTTT